Included here is one TCR beta chain sequence, with context. V was shortened by 7 bases and J by 5 bases, with 22 bases between the two germline ends. The CDR3 totals 15 residues. The germline V gene encodes CDR1 GTSNPN and CDR2 SVGIG (reference sequence). In the authors' workflow: Scientists estimated how many nucleated cells there were by amplifying reference gene primers. Data came from immunoSEQ multiplex PCR; TCRdb stores just in-frame clones and leaves some out. V and J calls and clone size come straight from that table; D and trimming were deduced from the DNA. The sample contains about 110,000 clones, 70% to 90% of which appear only once. This specimen belongs to a study of blood T cell repertoires in COVID-19. Overall study: T cells, B-cell-depleted T cells, or PBMCs provided the cDNA or gDNA that served as material.

The V and J genes are TRBV30 and TRBJ2-3; a possible D gene is TRBD1 (5 bases). This TCR derives from a woman in her forties or fifties with acute or convalescent COVID-19. Sequencing was done on a sample of peripheral blood. In DNA, the CDR3 is TGTGCCTCCGGTTTGGCAGGACAAGATTTAGATACGCAGTATTTT. Its translation: CASGLAGQDLDTQYF.